Shown below are 17 T cell receptor beta chains from a single sample sequenced in a study of blood T cell repertoires in COVID-19. Sequencing was performed with immunoSEQ multiplex PCR; in TCRdb, only in-frame clones are kept and a portion is missing. Among 170,000 or so clones listed, just over 85% were seen once. Sequencing input: peripheral blood. These receptors were obtained from a man aged 45-65 years with active or convalescent COVID-19.

The CDR3 DNA is TGTGCCAGCAGCCCCCTAGGGCTAGCGGGGGGTCTAGATACGCAGTATTTT. Amino acids: CASSPLGLAGGLDTQYF. This rearrangement joins TRBV7-3 to TRBJ2-3; 11 nucleotides match TRBD2. CDR1 is SGHTA, CDR2 FQGTGA, per germline. The trim removed 5 bases at V and 5 bases at J, leaving 12 bases unmatched. This CDR3 region has 17 residues.

The chain joins TRBV5-1 to TRBJ2-7; 9 nucleotides line up with TRBD1. V lost 4 bases, J lost 3 bases, and 11 bases stayed unmatched. The CDR3 covers 16 residues. Per the germline V gene, CDR1 is SGHRS and CDR2 is YFSETQ. Here the CDR3 reads CASSLEKPGQGYEQYF. Written as DNA, the CDR3 is TGCGCCAGCAGCCTAGAAAAACCGGGACAGGGCTACGAGCAGTACTTC.

V is TRBV28 and J is TRBJ2-7; D is possibly TRBD2 (6 bases). Trimming took off 6 bases at V and 6 bases at J, with 12 bases between the two ends. Per germline, CDR1 MDHEN and CDR2 SYDVKM. This CDR3 has 12 residues. This CDR3 reads CASRGGVVEQYF. CDR3 sequence (DNA): TGTGCCAGCAGAGGCGGGGTTGTCGAGCAGTACTTC. The full variable domain, in which reference TRBV28 and TRBJ2-7 provide the parts outside the CDR3, is DVKVTQSSRYLVKRTGEKVFLECVQDMDHENMFWYRQDPGLGLRLIYFSYDVKMKEKGDIPEGYSVSREKKERFSLILESASTNQTSMYLCASRGGVVEQYFGPGTRLTVT.

This chain joins TRBV3-1 (or the pseudogene TRBV3-2) and TRBJ1-2; D gene unclear. The CDR3 extends over 14 amino acids. V lost 2 bases, J lost 4 bases, and 11 bases lay in between. Germline lookup yields CDR1 LGHDT and CDR2 YNNKEL (reference sequence). The CDR3 loop is CASSQPGRSYGYTF. CDR3 bases: TGTGCCAGCAGCCAACCGGGAAGGAGCTATGGCTACACCTTC.

This chain joins TRBV18 and TRBJ2-1; 8 bases align to TRBD2. The J segment lost 11 bases and the V segment lost 3 bases, leaving 9 bases of the junction unmatched. The CDR3 length is 14 residues. CDR1 is KGHSH, CDR2 LQKENI, per germline. CDR3: CASSPTSVEGQQFF. The CDR3 DNA is TGTGCCAGCTCACCGACTAGCGTTGAAGGGCAGCAGTTCTTC.

The chain carries TRBV6-2 or TRBV6-3 and TRBJ2-3; 7 bases match TRBD2. The germline V gene encodes CDR1 MNHEY and CDR2 SVGEGT. The length of the CDR3 is 13 residues. J gave up 7 bases and V 6 bases, and 7 bases lay outside the gene matches. CDR3 protein: CASSRAGTNTQYF. DNA of the CDR3: TGTGCCAGCAGCCGGGCCGGGACTAATACGCAGTATTTT.

The chain has TRBV3-1 (or the pseudogene TRBV3-2) and TRBJ2-1; TRBD2 matches 13 bases. The CDR3 has 15 amino acids. The V segment lost 3 bases and the J segment 8 bases; nucleotides outside the gene matches: 4. The germline CDR1 and CDR2 sequences are LGHDT and YNNKEL (reference sequence). The CDR3 DNA sequence: TGTGCCAGCAGCCAGACTAGCGGGAGGTTCCATGAGCAGTTCTTC. Translated: CASSQTSGRFHEQFF.

This rearrangement joins TRBV6-5 to TRBJ1-1, with 10 bases fitting TRBD1. This CDR3 has 14 amino acids. Germline V gene sequence: CDR1 MNHEY, CDR2 SVGAGI. The J segment lost 12 bases and the V segment lost 6 bases, leaving 13 bases of the junction unmatched. CDR3 bases: TGTGCCAGCAGCCAGACAGGGGGCCGCCGAGAGCCTTTCTTT. Protein product: CASSQTGGRREPFF.

This clone was seen more than once but under ten times. J is TRBJ2-7 and V is TRBV12-5; 7 bases are a match to TRBD1. CDR1 is LGHNT, CDR2 FRNRAP, per germline. This CDR3 has 16 residues. V lost 0 bases to trimming and J lost 4 bases; unmatched junction nucleotides: 9. The CDR3 sequence: CASGLVPEGARYEQYF. As DNA, the CDR3 is TGTGCTAGTGGTTTGGTACCTGAGGGGGCGAGGTACGAGCAGTACTTC.

The rearrangement joins TRBV7-9 to TRBJ2-1; D remains unclear. The length of the CDR3 is 12 residues. Trimming removed 6 bases at V and 7 bases at J, with 10 bases between. CDR1 is SEHNR, CDR2 FQNEAQ, per germline (reference sequence). The CDR3 spells CASSLSRNEQFF. The CDR3 DNA sequence: TGTGCCAGCAGTCTAAGCCGGAATGAGCAGTTCTTC.

The V call is TRBV10-3, the J call TRBJ1-1, with D uncertain. The V and J ends lost 0 bases and 5 bases respectively, with 13 bases between them. There are 15 residues in the CDR3. Germline V lookup: CDR1 ENHRY, CDR2 SYGVKD. This CDR3 is CAISESTRPRTEAFF. The DNA of the CDR3 is TGTGCCATCAGTGAGTCGACTCGTCCGAGGACTGAAGCTTTCTTT.

The chain recombines TRBV2 with TRBJ2-3, with a possible D match to TRBD1 (8 bases). The V gene lost 6 bases and the J gene lost 3 bases, with 19 bases spanning the gap. The CDR3 has 16 amino acids. Germline assignment: CDR1 SNHLY and CDR2 FYNNEI. The CDR3, as DNA: TGTGCCAGCAGAAGTCGGACAGGGAGGGTAACAGATACGCAGTATTTT. This translates into CASRSRTGRVTDTQYF.

V is TRBV4-1 and J is TRBJ1-6, with 7 bases identical to TRBD1. Germline V gene lookup returns CDR1 MGHRA and CDR2 YSYEKL. This CDR3 comprises 16 residues. V lost 4 bases to trimming and J lost 7 bases; unmatched junction nucleotides: 10. CDR3 residues: CASSRGWTGQNSPLHF. For the CDR3, the DNA is TGCGCCAGCAGCCGGGGATGGACAGGACAAAATTCACCCCTCCACTTT.

The chain is built from TRBV12-3 or TRBV12-4 and TRBJ2-7; tentative D call: TRBD1 (6 bases). V lost 3 bases, J lost 3 bases, and 9 bases lay in between. This CDR3 comprises 13 residues. CDR3 in DNA: TGTGCCAGCAGTTTGGTAGGGGGCTACGAGCAGTACTTC. As protein: CASSLVGGYEQYF.

The rearrangement joins TRBV12-5 to TRBJ2-3; 9 nucleotides line up with TRBD2. CDR1 and CDR2 (germline): LGHNT, FRNRAP. Trimming took 1 base from V and 6 from J; bases not matched to a gene: 8. This CDR3 is built from 16 residues. Written as DNA, the CDR3 is TGTGCTAGTGGTTTGGATAGCGGGGGCCTTCTTGATACGCAGTATTTT. This sequence encodes CASGLDSGGLLDTQYF.

The chain's CDR3 is CASSLQGGGNSPLHF. CDR3 nucleotides: TGCGCCAGCAGCTTGCAGGGCGGCGGTAATTCACCCCTCCACTTT. The rearrangement uses TRBV5-1 and TRBJ1-6, with D possibly matching TRBD1 (5 bases). The ends were cut back, 1 base at V and 6 bases at J, with 11 bases in the middle. Per the germline V gene, CDR1 is SGHRS and CDR2 is YFSETQ. This CDR3 region has 15 residues.

In its sample, this clone was seen a few times. This chain connects TRBV19 to TRBJ2-1; D possibly corresponds to TRBD2 (6 bases). V was clipped by 10 bases and J by 6 bases, with 16 bases between them. Germline lookup yields CDR1 LNHDA and CDR2 SQIVND (reference sequence). CDR3 size: 13 residues. In DNA form, the CDR3 reads TGTGCCACCTCACTAGCCTACTCCAATGAGCAGTTCTTC. This encodes CATSLAYSNEQFF.